This T cell receptor (beta chain) was profiled in a study of T cells in Graves' hyperthyroidism and ophthalmopathy. General study findings and limits: Blood also contained most expanded thyroid clonotypes above 0.001.

This clonotype was seen many times. Its specificity is not known. V lost 2 bases, J lost 2 bases, and 15 bases lay in between. Germline CDR1 and CDR2: MNHEY and SVGEGT. The CDR3 has 16 amino acids. TCR beta CDR3 regions were amplified from RNA. The primer set for the first-round RT-PCR of the TCR CDR3 was HTBI. TCRdb re-derived calls from the multiplex PCR reads in MiXCR, one entry per CDR3 protein. In the table there are fewer than 450,000 distinct CDR3 sequences, approximately 18% of which are singletons. The sequencing sample was made of blood. The clonotype comes from a woman aged 25-40 years with Graves' hyperthyroidism that later progressed to Graves' ophthalmopathy. The chain combines TRBV6-2 or TRBV6-3 with TRBJ1-2; tentative D call: TRBD1 (5 bases). Here the CDR3 DNA reads TGTGCCAGCAGTTACGTCCTCTCCGGGGGGAACTATGGCTACACCTTC. This translates into CASSYVLSGGNYGYTF.